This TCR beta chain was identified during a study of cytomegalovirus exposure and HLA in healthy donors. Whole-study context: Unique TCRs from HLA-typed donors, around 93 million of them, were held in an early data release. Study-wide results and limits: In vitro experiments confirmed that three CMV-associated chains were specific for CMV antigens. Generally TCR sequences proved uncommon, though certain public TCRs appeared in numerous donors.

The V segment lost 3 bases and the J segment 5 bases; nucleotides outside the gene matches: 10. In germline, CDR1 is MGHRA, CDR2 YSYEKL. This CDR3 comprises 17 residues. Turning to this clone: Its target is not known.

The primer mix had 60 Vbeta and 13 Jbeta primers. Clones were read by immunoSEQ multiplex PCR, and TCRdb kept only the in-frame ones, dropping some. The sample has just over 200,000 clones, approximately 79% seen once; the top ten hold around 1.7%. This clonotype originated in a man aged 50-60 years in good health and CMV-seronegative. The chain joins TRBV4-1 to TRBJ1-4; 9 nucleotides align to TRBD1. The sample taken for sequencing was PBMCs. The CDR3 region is CASSQGQGTPVNEKLFF. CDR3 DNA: TGCGCCAGCAGCCAGGGACAGGGAACCCCTGTGAATGAAAAACTGTTTTTT.